Below are 5 T cell receptor beta chains sequenced from a single sample in a study of chemoradiotherapy in HPV16-positive cancers. TCRdb's copy holds only in-frame clones and misses some; the assay was immunoSEQ multiplex PCR. The sample consists of about 5,700 clones, approximately 93% of them appearing once. The sequences come from blood, collected from a patient who underwent chemoradiotherapy. All receptors derive from a human donor with HPV-associated anogenital cancer.

The CDR3 region is CASSQPTRGARNGYTF. The CDR3 DNA reads TGCGCCAGCAGCCAACCCACCAGGGGGGCACGGAATGGCTACACCTTC. The chain combines TRBV4-1 with TRBJ1-2; TRBD1 aligns across 7 bases. This CDR3 comprises 16 residues. V dropped 2 bases and J dropped 6; count of bases not matched to a gene: 12. From germline, CDR1 is MGHRA and CDR2 YSYEKL.

The rearrangement links TRBV4-3 to TRBJ2-3, with 8 bases fitting TRBD2. Trimming took 3 bases from V and 4 from J; bases not matched to a gene: 6. In germline, CDR1 is LGHNA, CDR2 YSLEER. CDR3 length: 15 residues. The CDR3 reads CASSQAPGLADTQYF. The CDR3 bases are TGCGCCAGCAGCCAGGCGCCGGGACTAGCAGATACGCAGTATTTT.

This clone occurred a few times. The chain combines TRBV7-3 with TRBJ2-2, with a tentative D call TRBD2 (7 bases). Germline V gives CDR1 SGHTA, CDR2 FQGTGA. This CDR3 is built from 13 residues. Deletions cut 2 bases from V and 12 bases from J, with 13 bases between. The CDR3 DNA reads as TGTGCCAGCAGCTTAGGCGGGGGCGCGCAGCTGTTTTTT. Its translation is CASSLGGGAQLFF.

This clone was detected only once. The rearrangement links TRBV4-1 to TRBJ1-2; TRBD1 matches at 10 bases. The germline gives CDR1 MGHRA, CDR2 YSYEKL. The ends lost 4 bases at V and 10 bases at J; junction bases unmatched: 9. The CDR3 sequence is 14 residues long. The DNA of the CDR3 is TGCGCCAGCAGCCGAGGAGACAGGGGGCTGGACTACACCTTC. The encoded protein is CASSRGDRGLDYTF.

The CDR3 is CASSRSQLTGNVDTQYF. The CDR3 DNA sequence: TGCGCCAGCAGCCGGTCCCAGCTGACAGGGAACGTGGATACGCAGTATTTT. The genes are TRBV4-1 and TRBJ2-3; 7 nucleotides agree with TRBD1. The CDR3 loop spans 17 amino acids. The J segment lost 6 bases and the V segment lost 4 bases, leaving 16 bases of the junction unmatched. Germline CDR1 and CDR2: MGHRA and YSYEKL.